What follows are 13 T cell receptor beta chains derived from one specimen sequenced in a study of shared clonotypes between healthy human individuals. TCRdb's copy holds only in-frame clones and misses some; the assay was immunoSEQ multiplex PCR. Found here are more than 2 million clones, approximately 94% of them singletons; the top ten hold about 1.1%. The naive CD8 fraction comprised CD45RO-negative cells positively selected for CCR7 and excluded terminally differentiated effector memory CD45RA+ cells. Sequences were obtained from naive CD8+ T cells sorted from blood. Every receptor here comes from a man aged 18 to 29 in good health.

The V and J genes are TRBV27 and TRBJ1-2; D may be TRBD1 (6 bases). The length of the CDR3 is 15 residues. With 3 bases removed from V and 0 bases from J, the gap between germline ends came to 11 bases. Germline CDR1 is MNHEY and CDR2 is SMNVEV (reference sequence). The CDR3 sequence is CASSFLTGANYGYTF. In DNA, the CDR3 is TGTGCCAGCAGTTTCTTGACAGGAGCTAACTATGGCTACACCTTC.

This chain links TRBV11-2 with TRBJ2-1, with 8 bases matching TRBD2. The CDR3 runs to 16 residues. The junction had 11 bases not matched to a gene; V was cut back by 5 bases and J by 5 bases. CDR1 SGHAT and CDR2 FQNNGV come from the germline V gene. The CDR3: CASSAGHMRGDNEQFF. For the CDR3, the DNA is TGTGCCAGCAGCGCAGGACATATGCGGGGGGACAATGAGCAGTTCTTC.

As to this clone: Other DNA sequences of this sample code for an identical CDR3. The chain recombines TRBV19 with TRBJ2-7; 8 nucleotides line up with TRBD1. This CDR3 comprises 15 residues. CDR1 LNHDA and CDR2 SQIVND come from the germline V gene (reference sequence). J was trimmed by 0 bases and V by 5 bases; bases with no gene match: 6. The CDR3 bases are TGTGCCAGTAGTCCCGGACAGGGAATCTCCTACGAGCAGTACTTC. Translation gives CASSPGQGISYEQYF.

This clone was recorded only once. This chain links TRBV6-1 with TRBJ1-1, with D uncertain. The germline gives CDR1 MNHNS, CDR2 SASEGT. This CDR3 has 13 residues. The V end lost 4 bases, the J end lost 3 bases, and 9 bases lay between the germline ends. CDR3 DNA: TGTGCCAGCAGTGCAACAGATGACACTGAAGCTTTCTTT. Protein sequence: CASSATDDTEAFF.

CDR3 sequence reads: CASSKVNGTYEQYF. The CDR3 coding sequence is TGTGCCAGCAGCAAAGTGAACGGAACCTACGAGCAGTACTTC. The genes are TRBV21-1 and TRBJ2-7. TRBV21-1 is described as a pseudogene. The CDR3 is 14 residues long.

This clone came up once. The chain joins TRBV27 to TRBJ2-1; 10 bases align to TRBD2. Losses at the gene ends were 2 bases for V and 7 bases for J; bases not matched to a gene: 5. Germline CDR1 is MNHEY and CDR2 is SMNVEV (reference sequence). The CDR3 runs 15 residues. CDR3 in DNA: TGTGCCAGCAGTTTACAGCGGGGGGGCAGAAATGAGCAGTTCTTC. The encoded protein is CASSLQRGGRNEQFF.

The chain links TRBV7-6 to TRBJ2-7; D is uncertain. Germline lookup yields CDR1 SGHVS and CDR2 FNYEAQ. CDR3 length equals 13 residues. V dropped 1 base and J dropped 4 bases, with 8 bases sitting between them. CDR3 nucleotides: TGTGCCAGCAGCTTAGGGCATCGATACGAGCAGTACTTC. Its translation is CASSLGHRYEQYF.

This clone was observed a single time. The gene calls are TRBV27 and TRBJ1-4; TRBD1 agrees at 9 bases. V shed 8 bases and J 5 bases; nucleotides not matched to a gene: 6. The germline gives CDR1 MNHEY, CDR2 SMNVEV (reference sequence). This CDR3 spans 14 amino acids. CDR3 nucleotide sequence: TGTGCCAGCCAACCCGGGACAGGGAATGAAAAACTGTTTTTT. It yields the protein CASQPGTGNEKLFF.

As regards this clone: Other DNA sequences within the sample encode an identical CDR3. V is TRBV7-9 and J is TRBJ2-7, with TRBD2 identical over 7 bases. The CDR3 is made up of 15 amino acids. Unmatched junction bases numbered 7, after V lost 3 bases and J lost 2 bases. Germline V gene data show CDR1 as SEHNR and CDR2 as FQNEAQ (reference sequence). DNA for the CDR3: TGTGCCAGCAGCTTGGGCCCGGGACTACCCTACGAGCAGTACTTC. It yields the protein CASSLGPGLPYEQYF.

This chain uses TRBV30 with TRBJ1-1; D call uncertain. V gave up 0 bases and J gave up 2 bases, with 7 bases separating them. This CDR3 contains 13 residues. CDR1 and CDR2 (germline): GTSNPN, SVGIG (reference sequence). CDR3 loop: CAWSVTENTEAFF. CDR3 coding DNA: TGTGCCTGGAGTGTAACGGAAAACACTGAAGCTTTCTTT.

The chain recombines TRBV6-5 with TRBJ2-7; TRBD1 is a possible D gene (6 bases). V lost 2 bases and J 0 bases, leaving 8 bases between the germline ends. The CDR3 contains 14 residues. Germline values: CDR1 MNHEY, CDR2 SVGAGI. In DNA, the CDR3 is TGTGCCAGCAGTTACCGGGACAACTCCTACGAGCAGTACTTC. This translates into CASSYRDNSYEQYF.

This CDR3 is CASSPNGDYNEQFF. CDR3 bases: TGTGCCAGCAGCCCCAATGGGGACTACAATGAGCAGTTCTTC. The rearrangement links TRBV5-8 to TRBJ2-1; D uncertain. Germline values: CDR1 SGHTS, CDR2 YDEGEE. Trimming left V 4 bases short and J 3 bases short, with 11 bases between. This CDR3 comprises 14 residues.

This rearrangement joins TRBV11-2 to TRBJ1-1, with D perhaps TRBD1 (5 bases). Germline values: CDR1 SGHAT, CDR2 FQNNGV. The germline V and J ends were trimmed by 2 bases and 6 bases, with 10 bases remaining between them. This CDR3 region has 13 residues. As DNA, the CDR3 is TGTGCCAGCAGCTTACTTTGGGGGGCTGAAGCTTTCTTT. It encodes CASSLLWGAEAFF.